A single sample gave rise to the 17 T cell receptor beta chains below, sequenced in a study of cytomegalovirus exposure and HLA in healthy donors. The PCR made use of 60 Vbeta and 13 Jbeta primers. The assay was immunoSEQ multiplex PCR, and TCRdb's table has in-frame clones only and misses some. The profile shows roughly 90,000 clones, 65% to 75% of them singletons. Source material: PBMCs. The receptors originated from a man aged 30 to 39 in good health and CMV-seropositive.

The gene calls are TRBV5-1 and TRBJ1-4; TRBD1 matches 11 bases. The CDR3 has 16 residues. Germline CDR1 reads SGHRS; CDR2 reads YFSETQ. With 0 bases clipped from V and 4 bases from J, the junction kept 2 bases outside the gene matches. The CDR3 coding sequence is TGCGCCAGCAGCTTGGATGGGACAGGGGGTAATGAAAAACTGTTTTTT. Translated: CASSLDGTGGNEKLFF.

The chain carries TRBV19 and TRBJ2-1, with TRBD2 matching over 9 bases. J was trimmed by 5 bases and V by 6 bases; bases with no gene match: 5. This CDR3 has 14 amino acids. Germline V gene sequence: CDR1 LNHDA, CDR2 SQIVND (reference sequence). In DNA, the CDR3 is TGTGCCAGTAGCGGGACTAGCTTGCACAATGAGCAGTTCTTC. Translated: CASSGTSLHNEQFF. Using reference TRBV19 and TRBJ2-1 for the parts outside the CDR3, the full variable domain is DGGITQSPKYLFRKEGQNVTLSCEQNLNHDAMYWYRQDPGQGLRLIYYSQIVNDFQKGDIAEGYSVSREKKESFPLTVTSAQKNPTAFYLCASSGTSLHNEQFFGPGTRLTVL.

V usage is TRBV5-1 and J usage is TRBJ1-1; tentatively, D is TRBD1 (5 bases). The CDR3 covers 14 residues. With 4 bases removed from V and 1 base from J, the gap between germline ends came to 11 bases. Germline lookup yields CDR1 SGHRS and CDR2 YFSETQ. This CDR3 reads CASSPTTGNTEAFF. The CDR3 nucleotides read TGCGCCAGCAGCCCCACTACAGGGAACACTGAAGCTTTCTTT. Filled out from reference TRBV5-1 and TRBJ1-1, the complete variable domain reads KAGVTQTPRYLIKTRGQQVTLSCSPISGHRSVSWYQQTPGQGLQFLFEYFSETQRNKGNFPGRFSGRQFSNSRSEMNVSTLELGDSALYLCASSPTTGNTEAFFGQGTRLTVV.

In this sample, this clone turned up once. CDR3 in amino acids: CAWRRRAWGTEAFF. The CDR3 region has the DNA TGTGCCTGGAGGCGGAGGGCTTGGGGCACTGAAGCTTTCTTT. The gene calls are TRBV30 and TRBJ1-1; no reliable D call. V was pared by 3 bases and J by 4 bases, with 15 bases between. Germline V gene data show CDR1 as GTSNPN and CDR2 as SVGIG (reference sequence). This CDR3 comprises 14 residues.

The CDR3 sequence is CSVESYEAFF. The CDR3 DNA reads TGCAGCGTTGAGTCCTATGAAGCTTTCTTT. This rearrangement joins TRBV29-1 to TRBJ1-1; unclear D gene. Deletions cut 3 bases from V and 7 bases from J, with 6 bases between. Germline loops: CDR1 SQVTM, CDR2 ANQGSEA. CDR3 length: 10 amino acids. The whole variable domain, remainder taken from reference TRBV29-1 and TRBJ1-1, is SAVISQKPSRDICQRGTSLTIQCQVDSQVTMMFWYRQQPGQSLTLIATANQGSEATYESGFVIDKFPISRPNLTFSTLTVSNMSPEDSSIYLCSVESYEAFFGQGTRLTVV.

In nucleotides, the CDR3 is TGTGCCAGCCCCGGGGAGACCCAGTACTTC. This gives the protein CASPGETQYF. This chain joins TRBV28 and TRBJ2-5; D call uncertain. The germline V gene has CDR1 MDHEN and CDR2 SYDVKM. The germline V and J ends were trimmed by 8 bases and 5 bases, with 6 bases remaining between them. The CDR3 length is 10 residues. Full variable domain (missing parts from reference TRBV28 and TRBJ2-5): DVKVTQSSRYLVKRTGEKVFLECVQDMDHENMFWYRQDPGLGLRLIYFSYDVKMKEKGDIPEGYSVSREKKERFSLILESASTNQTSMYLCASPGETQYFGPGTRLLVL.

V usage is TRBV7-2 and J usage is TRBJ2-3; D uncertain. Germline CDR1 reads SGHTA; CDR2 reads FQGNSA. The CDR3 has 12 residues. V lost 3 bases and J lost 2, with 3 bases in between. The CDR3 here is CASSFNTDTQYF. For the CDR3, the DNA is TGTGCCAGCAGCTTCAACACAGATACGCAGTATTTT.

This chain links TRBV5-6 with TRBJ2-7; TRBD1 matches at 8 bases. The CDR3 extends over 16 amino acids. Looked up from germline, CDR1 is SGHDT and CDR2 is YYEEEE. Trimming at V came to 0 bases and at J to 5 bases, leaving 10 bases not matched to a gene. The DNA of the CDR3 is TGTGCCAGCAGCTTGGCCGCGGCAGGGGGCTGGGACGAGCAGTACTTC. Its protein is CASSLAAAGGWDEQYF.

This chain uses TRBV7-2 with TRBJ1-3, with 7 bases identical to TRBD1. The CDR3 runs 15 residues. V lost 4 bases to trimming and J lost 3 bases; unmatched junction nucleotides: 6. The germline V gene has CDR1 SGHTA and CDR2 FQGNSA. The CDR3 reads CASSSEGANGNTIYF. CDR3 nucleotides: TGTGCCAGCAGCTCCGAGGGGGCGAATGGAAACACCATATATTTT.

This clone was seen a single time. For the CDR3, the DNA is TGCAGCGTTGATACGAGTTTGAACACTGAAGCTTTCTTT. It is translated as CSVDTSLNTEAFF. The rearrangement links TRBV29-1 to TRBJ1-1; D remains unclear. This CDR3 region has 13 residues. Looked up from germline, CDR1 is SQVTM and CDR2 is ANQGSEA. V was clipped by 3 bases and J by 0 bases, with 8 bases between them.

Here the CDR3 reads CASSQGRGGYSGYTF. DNA for the CDR3: TGTGCCAGCAGCCAGGGGAGGGGCGGCTACTCTGGCTACACCTTC. This rearrangement joins TRBV4-2 to TRBJ1-2, with a weak D call TRBD1 (5 bases). CDR3 length: 15 amino acids. V was cut by 3 bases and J by 7 bases, with 18 bases left in between. Per the germline V gene, CDR1 is LGHNA and CDR2 is YNFKEQ.

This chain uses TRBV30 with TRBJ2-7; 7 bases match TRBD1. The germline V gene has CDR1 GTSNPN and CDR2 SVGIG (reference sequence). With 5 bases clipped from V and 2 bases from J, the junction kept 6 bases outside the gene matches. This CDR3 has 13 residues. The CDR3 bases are TGTGCCTGGGACCCGGGACAGACCTACGAGCAGTACTTC. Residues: CAWDPGQTYEQYF.

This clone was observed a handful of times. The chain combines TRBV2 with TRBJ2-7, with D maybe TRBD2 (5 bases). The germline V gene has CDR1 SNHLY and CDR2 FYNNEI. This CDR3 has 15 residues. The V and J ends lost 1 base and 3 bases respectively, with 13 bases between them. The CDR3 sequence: CASSEESSGFYEQYF. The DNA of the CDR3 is TGTGCCAGCAGTGAAGAAAGCAGCGGCTTCTACGAGCAGTACTTC.

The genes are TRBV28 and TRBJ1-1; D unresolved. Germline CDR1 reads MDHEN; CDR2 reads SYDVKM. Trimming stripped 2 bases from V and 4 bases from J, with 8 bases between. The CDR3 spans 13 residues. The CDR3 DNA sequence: TGTGCCAGCAGTTTACCACGGGGCACTGAAGCTTTCTTT. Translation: CASSLPRGTEAFF.

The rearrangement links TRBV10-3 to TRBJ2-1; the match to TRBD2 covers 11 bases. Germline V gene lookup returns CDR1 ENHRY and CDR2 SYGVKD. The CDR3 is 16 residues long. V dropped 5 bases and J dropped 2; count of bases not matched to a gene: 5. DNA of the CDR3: TGTGCCATCAGTCCTAGCGGGGGGCACCCCTACAATGAGCAGTTCTTC. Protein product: CAISPSGGHPYNEQFF.

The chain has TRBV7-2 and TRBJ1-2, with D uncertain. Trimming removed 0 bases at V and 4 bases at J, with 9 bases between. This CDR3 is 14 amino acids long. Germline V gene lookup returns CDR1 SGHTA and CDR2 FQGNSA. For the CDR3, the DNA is TGTGCCAGCAGCTTAGCCGCGGTGGGCTATGGCTACACCTTC. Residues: CASSLAAVGYGYTF.

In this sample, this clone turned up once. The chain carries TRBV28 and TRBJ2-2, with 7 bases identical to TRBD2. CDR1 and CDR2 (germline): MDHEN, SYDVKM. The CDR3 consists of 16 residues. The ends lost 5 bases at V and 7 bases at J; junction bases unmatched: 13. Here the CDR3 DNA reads TGTGCCAGCAGTGCAGGCCGGGACTATCACAGCGGGGAGCTGTTTTTT. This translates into CASSAGRDYHSGELFF.